These 32 T cell receptor beta chains share one sample of origin, sequenced in a study of shared clonotypes between healthy human individuals. Produced via immunoSEQ multiplex PCR; TCRdb's table is partial and in-frame only. The profile shows 1,400,000 or so clones, less than 99% of them singletons. Sequencing was done on a sample of naive CD4+ T cells sorted from blood. Subset indicated: CD45RA+ positively selected. These receptors all stem from a man aged 25 to 40 in good health.

J is TRBJ1-4 and V is TRBV5-1; D is possibly TRBD1 (5 bases). Trimming cost V 3 bases and J 9 bases, with 18 bases left between them. There are 15 residues in the CDR3. Looked up from germline, CDR1 is SGHRS and CDR2 is YFSETQ. CDR3 region: CASSSIVGTDQKLFF. CDR3 nucleotide sequence: TGCGCCAGCAGCTCGATCGTGGGGACCGATCAAAAACTGTTTTTT.

The chain employs TRBV6-6 and TRBJ2-7; 11 bases agree with TRBD2. CDR3 length: 16 residues. CDR1 is MNHNY and CDR2 is SVGAGI in the germline V gene (reference sequence). With 8 bases clipped from V and 1 base from J, the junction kept 10 bases outside the gene matches. The CDR3 DNA reads as TGTGCCAGCTCTCTGACTAGCGGGATGGTTTCCTACGAGCAGTACTTC. It yields the protein CASSLTSGMVSYEQYF.

This sequence joins TRBV6-6 and TRBJ1-2; no reliable D call. Germline V lookup: CDR1 MNHNY, CDR2 SVGAGI (reference sequence). The V and J ends lost 6 bases and 7 bases respectively, with 9 bases between them. This CDR3 has 11 amino acids. The CDR3 region has the DNA TGTGCCAGCAGGACGGTCCGTGGCTACACCTTC. Protein sequence: CASRTVRGYTF.

The chain has TRBV7-8 and TRBJ2-1; a weak D match, TRBD2 (5 bases). CDR3 length: 16 amino acids. V lost 0 bases and J lost 0, with 9 bases in between. Germline V lookup: CDR1 SGHVS, CDR2 FQNEAQ. The CDR3 sequence: CASSLARGSSYNEQFF. The CDR3 DNA sequence: TGTGCCAGCAGCTTAGCACGGGGTAGCTCCTACAATGAGCAGTTCTTC.

V and J are TRBV6-4 and TRBJ2-1; 7 bases fit TRBD2. The V segment lost 5 bases and the J segment 4 bases; nucleotides outside the gene matches: 5. From germline, CDR1 is MRHNA and CDR2 SNTAGT. This CDR3 comprises 14 residues. CDR3 in DNA: TGTGCCAGCAGTCCTAGCGGAGGTTACAATGAGCAGTTCTTC. The encoded protein is CASSPSGGYNEQFF.

The V call is TRBV5-1, the J call TRBJ2-5; tentative D call: TRBD2 (5 bases). The CDR3 totals 12 residues. The V gene lost 7 bases and the J gene lost 4 bases, with 11 bases spanning the gap. The germline gives CDR1 SGHRS, CDR2 YFSETQ. The CDR3: CASGSGVETQYF. CDR3 nucleotide sequence: TGCGCCAGCGGGAGTGGAGTAGAGACCCAGTACTTC.

The chain employs TRBV9 and TRBJ2-2; weak D call: TRBD2 (6 bases). Germline assignment: CDR1 SGDLS and CDR2 YYNGEE. The CDR3 totals 19 residues. V gave up 5 bases and J gave up 1 base, with 24 bases separating them. CDR3: CASRPGPWRGGRNTGELFF. The CDR3 DNA is TGTGCCAGCAGGCCGGGACCCTGGAGGGGCGGAAGGAACACCGGGGAGCTGTTTTTT.

V and J are TRBV11-2 and TRBJ2-2, with 7 bases identical to TRBD1. Germline lookup yields CDR1 SGHAT and CDR2 FQNNGV. V gave up 3 bases and J gave up 5 bases; unmatched junction bases: 6. CDR3 size: 15 residues. The CDR3 sequence is CASSFRRQGTGELFF. The DNA of the CDR3 is TGTGCCAGCAGCTTCCGGCGACAGGGTACCGGGGAGCTGTTTTTT.

This clone occurred once. V gene TRBV19 combines with J gene TRBJ1-5; 7 bases are shared with TRBD1. After removal of 6 bases from V and 3 bases from J, the junction contained 8 bases not matched to a gene. The CDR3 contains 15 residues. CDR1 LNHDA and CDR2 SQIVND come from the germline V gene (reference sequence). This CDR3 reads CASRQGVYNNQPQHF. The CDR3 nucleotides are TGTGCCAGTAGGCAGGGGGTTTATAACAATCAGCCCCAGCATTTT.

The count of this clone is one. V gene TRBV19 combines with J gene TRBJ2-7, with 9 bases matching TRBD1. CDR1 is LNHDA, CDR2 SQIVND, per germline (reference sequence). CDR3 size: 15 residues. V gave up 3 bases and J gave up 4 bases; unmatched junction bases: 7. This chain's CDR3 is CASSMSADRGYEQYF. The CDR3 nucleotides are TGTGCCAGTAGTATGTCTGCTGACAGGGGGTACGAGCAGTACTTC. The whole variable domain, remainder taken from reference TRBV19 and TRBJ2-7, is DGGITQSPKYLFRKEGQNVTLSCEQNLNHDAMYWYRQDPGQGLRLIYYSQIVNDFQKGDIAEGYSVSREKKESFPLTVTSAQKNPTAFYLCASSMSADRGYEQYFGPGTRLTVT.

This sequence joins TRBV6-5 and TRBJ1-2, with 8 positions matching TRBD1. The CDR3 sequence is 14 residues long. Germline CDR1 and CDR2: MNHEY and SVGAGI. The trim removed 0 bases at V and 6 bases at J, leaving 3 bases unmatched. In DNA form, the CDR3 reads TGTGCCAGCAGTTACTCGAGACAGGGGAATGGCTACACCTTC. It is translated as CASSYSRQGNGYTF.

The V gene is TRBV29-1, the J gene TRBJ2-1, with a tentative D call TRBD2 (6 bases). This CDR3 is 14 amino acids long. CDR1 is SQVTM and CDR2 is ANQGSEA in the germline V gene. V lost 5 bases, J lost 2 bases, and 13 bases lay in between. The CDR3, as DNA: TGCAGCGTTTTCGGCGGGATTACCTACAATGAGCAGTTCTTC. Residues: CSVFGGITYNEQFF.

In DNA, the CDR3 is TGTGCCAGCAGCCAAGGACAGGGCCCTCTCTACGAGCAGTACTTC. It encodes CASSQGQGPLYEQYF. This chain uses TRBV7-9 with TRBJ2-7; 8 bases are shared with TRBD1. Unmatched junction bases numbered 9, after V lost 5 bases and J lost 3 bases. The CDR3 runs 15 residues. CDR1 and CDR2 (germline): SEHNR, FQNEAQ (reference sequence). Variable domain in full (rest from reference TRBV7-9 and TRBJ2-7): DTGVSQNPRHKITKRGQNVTFRCDPISEHNRLYWYRQTLGQGPEFLTYFQNEAQLEKSRLLSDRFSAERPKGSFSTLEIQRTEQGDSAMYLCASSQGQGPLYEQYFGPGTRLTVT.

This clone was seen a single time. The chain links TRBV5-1 to TRBJ2-6, with 7 nucleotides matching TRBD1. V was clipped by 6 bases and J by 0 bases; unmatched bases: 18. Germline-derived CDR1 and CDR2 are SGHRS and YFSETQ. The CDR3 spans 20 residues. DNA of the CDR3: TGCGCCAGCACCCCAGACAGGGTGCGCGAAAAAGACTCTGGGGCCAACGTCCTGACTTTC. It encodes CASTPDRVREKDSGANVLTF.

J is TRBJ1-2 and V is TRBV4-1; 9 bases match TRBD1. Trimming took 5 bases from V and 7 from J; bases not matched to a gene: 11. CDR3 length: 15 residues. The germline gives CDR1 MGHRA, CDR2 YSYEKL. CDR3 sequence: CASSTRTGELGGYTF. In DNA, the CDR3 is TGCGCCAGCAGCACCAGGACAGGGGAGCTTGGTGGCTACACCTTC.

The chain links TRBV7-3 to TRBJ1-1; D unresolved. Trimming removed 2 bases at V and 1 base at J, with 8 bases between. Germline V gene sequence: CDR1 SGHTA, CDR2 FQGTGA. The CDR3 loop spans 14 amino acids. The CDR3 DNA reads as TGTGCCAGCAGCTTATTGGCGTCGAACACTGAAGCTTTCTTT. Translating it yields CASSLLASNTEAFF.

This CDR3 reads CASSWLAGGNTDTQYF. The CDR3 nucleotides are TGCGCCAGCAGCTGGCTAGCGGGAGGTAACACAGATACGCAGTATTTT. This chain links TRBV5-1 with TRBJ2-3, with 11 bases lining up with TRBD2. The CDR3 is 16 amino acids. V was clipped by 3 bases and J by 2 bases; unmatched bases: 5. Germline V gene data show CDR1 as SGHRS and CDR2 as YFSETQ.

This clone was observed a single time. CDR3 bases: TGTGCCAGCAGTGATCCCCCGGGACAGCCTAATGAAAAACTGTTTTTT. Translated, it gives CASSDPPGQPNEKLFF. This sequence joins TRBV2 and TRBJ1-4; TRBD1 aligns across 7 bases. With 3 bases clipped from V and 3 bases from J, the junction kept 7 bases outside the gene matches. The germline V gene has CDR1 SNHLY and CDR2 FYNNEI. This CDR3 comprises 16 residues.

The chain couples TRBV15 to TRBJ2-4; TRBD2 aligns across 10 bases. Looked up from germline, CDR1 is LNHNV and CDR2 is YYDKDF (reference sequence). V shed 0 bases, J shed 8 bases, and the junction held 7 bases outside the gene matches. The CDR3 is 16 amino acids. The CDR3 sequence: CATSRDPLAGVDIQYF. The DNA for the CDR3 is TGTGCCACCAGCAGAGATCCCCTAGCGGGAGTTGACATTCAGTACTTC.

The chain uses TRBV7-9 and TRBJ2-1, with 10 bases aligning to TRBD1. With 3 bases clipped from V and 5 bases from J, the junction kept 4 bases outside the gene matches. The germline CDR1 and CDR2 sequences are SEHNR and FQNEAQ (reference sequence). This CDR3 region has 15 residues. CDR3 in amino acids: CASSLGQGTNNEQFF. The CDR3 DNA is TGTGCCAGCAGCTTGGGACAGGGGACAAACAATGAGCAGTTCTTC.

The genes are TRBV7-2 and TRBJ2-4; 9 bases align to TRBD1. Germline CDR1 reads SGHTA; CDR2 reads FQGNSA. The CDR3 has 17 amino acids. Trimming cost V 5 bases and J 1 base; bases outside gene matches: 9. DNA of the CDR3: TGTGCCAGCAGCCGGACAGGGGAAGGTGTGGCCAAAAACATTCAGTACTTC. Encoded protein: CASSRTGEGVAKNIQYF.

This rearrangement joins TRBV5-1 to TRBJ1-1, with TRBD1 matching 8 bases. Per germline, CDR1 SGHRS and CDR2 YFSETQ. CDR3 length: 13 residues. The ends lost 8 bases at V and 3 bases at J; junction bases unmatched: 6. The CDR3 bases are TGCGCCAGTAGTTGGACAGGGTACACTGAAGCTTTCTTT. Translated, it gives CASSWTGYTEAFF.

This clone was seen a single time. The V call is TRBV7-9, the J call TRBJ2-7; 10 bases are a match to TRBD2. V was pared by 1 base and J by 2 bases, with 8 bases of the junction left unmatched. Germline CDR1 is SEHNR and CDR2 is FQNEAQ (reference sequence). CDR3 length: 17 residues. The CDR3 loop reads CASSLGGLAGDTYEQYF. The CDR3 coding sequence is TGTGCCAGCAGCTTAGGGGGGCTAGCGGGAGACACCTACGAGCAGTACTTC.

The gene calls are TRBV6-1 and TRBJ2-2; TRBD1 is a possible D gene (5 bases). V was cut by 2 bases and J by 7 bases, with 5 bases left in between. The germline V gene has CDR1 MNHNS and CDR2 SASEGT. CDR3 size: 12 residues. The CDR3 here is CASSERGGELFF. CDR3 nucleotides: TGTGCCAGCAGTGAAAGGGGCGGGGAGCTGTTTTTT.

The chain uses TRBV6-1 and TRBJ2-7; unclear D gene. Per the germline V gene, CDR1 is MNHNS and CDR2 is SASEGT. The CDR3 sequence is 14 residues long. Trimming took 3 bases from V and 4 from J, leaving 13 bases between them. CDR3 amino acids: CASSDVLGRYEQYF. The CDR3 DNA reads TGTGCCAGCAGTGACGTTCTAGGGCGGTACGAGCAGTACTTC.

The chain couples TRBV5-1 to TRBJ1-2, with TRBD1 matching 11 bases. Germline V CDR1 and CDR2: SGHRS, YFSETQ. Unmatched junction bases numbered 10, after V lost 4 bases and J lost 8 bases. The CDR3 length is 15 residues. The CDR3 spells CASSHRTGGPEGYTF. As DNA, the CDR3 is TGCGCCAGCAGCCACCGGACAGGGGGCCCAGAGGGCTACACCTTC.

The rearrangement uses TRBV27 and TRBJ2-5; TRBD1 aligns across 9 bases. The CDR3 extends over 15 amino acids. The germline CDR1 and CDR2 sequences are MNHEY and SMNVEV (reference sequence). J lost 5 bases, V lost 5 bases, and 9 bases had no gene match. The CDR3 DNA is TGTGCCAGCAGTAGCCTGGGACAGGGAGTCGAGACCCAGTACTTC. Translation gives CASSSLGQGVETQYF.

The chain joins TRBV28 to TRBJ2-4, with D tentatively TRBD2 (5 bases). Germline CDR1 reads MDHEN; CDR2 reads SYDVKM. Trimming cost V 3 bases and J 0 bases, with 6 bases left between them. CDR3 length: 14 residues. For the CDR3, the DNA is TGTGCCAGCAGTTTCGAGGGAGCCAAAAACATTCAGTACTTC. This encodes CASSFEGAKNIQYF.

This clone was detected once. The chain has TRBV27 and TRBJ2-1, with 14 bases identical to TRBD2. The germline V gene has CDR1 MNHEY and CDR2 SMNVEV (reference sequence). The CDR3 is 19 residues long. J lost 0 bases, V lost 10 bases, and 14 bases had no gene match. Here the CDR3 DNA reads TGTGCCACCCGGCCGGGACTAGCGGGAGCGTTGGGCTCCTACAATGAGCAGTTCTTC. Amino acid sequence: CATRPGLAGALGSYNEQFF.

The chain has TRBV5-1 and TRBJ2-7; D is possibly TRBD2 (6 bases). V lost 2 bases and J 9 bases, leaving 18 bases between the germline ends. CDR1 and CDR2 (germline): SGHRS, YFSETQ. CDR3 length: 14 residues. DNA of the CDR3: TGCGCCAGCAGCTTAGGGACTGCAATACGAGGGCAGTACTTC. This codes for CASSLGTAIRGQYF.

This chain links TRBV30 with TRBJ1-2; possible D gene TRBD1, 5 bases. Germline CDR1 and CDR2: GTSNPN and SVGIG (reference sequence). Trimming shortened V by 5 bases and J by 2 bases, and 15 bases separated the two germline ends. The CDR3 length is 14 residues. CDR3 nucleotide sequence: TGTGCCTGGTCCCCGGGACGGAGAAACTATGGCTACACCTTC. As protein: CAWSPGRRNYGYTF.

This clone was seen only once. The rearrangement joins TRBV27 to TRBJ1-5, with 10 bases matching TRBD1. Losses at the gene ends were 5 bases for V and 5 bases for J; bases not matched to a gene: 9. Germline-derived CDR1 and CDR2 are MNHEY and SMNVEV (reference sequence). This CDR3 region has 16 residues. For the CDR3, the DNA is TGTGCCAGCAGTCCAAACCGGGACAGGGGAGATCAGCCCCAGCATTTT. It codes for CASSPNRDRGDQPQHF.